The rows below give T cell receptor beta chains drawn from one sample of a study of blood T cell repertoires in COVID-19. Some clones are missing from TCRdb's copy, which holds only in-frame ones; the method was immunoSEQ multiplex PCR. The sample includes some 340,000 clones, 85% seen only once; the top ten take 3% to 4%. Sequenced sample: peripheral blood. Every receptor here comes from a woman aged 18-30 years with acute or convalescent COVID-19. The CDR3 runs from the conserved cysteine through the conserved F or W. The D gene is left open where the match is weak. Expanded clones are given a class, and other clones once, few, many or no size at all.

clone_size: -; v_call: TRBV6-5; d_call: -; j_call: TRBJ1-1; cdr3_aa: CASSYSTPTMNTEAFF; cdr3_nt: TGTGCCAGCAGTTACTCGACTCCGACTATGAACACTGAAGCTTTCTTT
clone_size: -; v_call: TRBV28; d_call: TRBD1; j_call: TRBJ2-5; cdr3_aa: CASSLRSDRGDETQYF; cdr3_nt: TGTGCCAGCAGTTTAAGGTCGGACAGGGGAGACGAGACCCAGTACTTC
clone_size: -; v_call: TRBV6-5; d_call: -; j_call: TRBJ1-2; cdr3_aa: CASTEEGRYYGYTF; cdr3_nt: TGTGCCAGCACCGAGGAAGGGAGGTACTATGGCTACACCTTC
clone_size: few; v_call: TRBV11-2; d_call: -; j_call: TRBJ2-5; cdr3_aa: CASSFWRGSDQETQYF; cdr3_nt: TGTGCCAGCAGCTTTTGGCGGGGAAGCGACCAAGAGACCCAGTACTTC
clone_size: once; v_call: TRBV5-1; d_call: -; j_call: TRBJ2-5; cdr3_aa: CASRSMETQYF; cdr3_nt: TGCGCCAGCAGGTCCATGGAGACCCAGTACTTC
clone_size: -; v_call: TRBV27; d_call: -; j_call: TRBJ1-2; cdr3_aa: CASSPGTTGSGYTF; cdr3_nt: TGTGCCAGCAGCCCAGGGACAACAGGGTCCGGCTACACCTTC
clone_size: -; v_call: TRBV30; d_call: TRBD1; j_call: TRBJ1-5; cdr3_aa: CAWSNGQGVPPQHF; cdr3_nt: TGTGCCTGGAGTAATGGACAGGGAGTCCCCCCCCAGCATTTT
clone_size: -; v_call: TRBV15; d_call: TRBD1; j_call: TRBJ1-5; cdr3_aa: CATSERTGQYQPQHF; cdr3_nt: TGTGCCACCAGTGAACGGACAGGGCAGTACCAGCCCCAGCATTTT
clone_size: -; v_call: TRBV10-3; d_call: TRBD1; j_call: TRBJ2-4; cdr3_aa: CAISGEGGGIQYF; cdr3_nt: TGTGCCATCAGTGGGGAAGGGGGCGGCATTCAGTACTTC
clone_size: once; v_call: TRBV11-2; d_call: -; j_call: TRBJ1-1; cdr3_aa: CASSQTYPGPVGEGTEAFF; cdr3_nt: TGTGCCAGCAGTCAGACTTATCCGGGACCGGTAGGGGAGGGCACTGAAGCTTTCTTT
clone_size: -; v_call: TRBV19; d_call: -; j_call: TRBJ1-5; cdr3_aa: CASSDFPQPQHF; cdr3_nt: TGTGCCAGTAGCGACTTTCCCCAGCCCCAGCATTTT
clone_size: -; v_call: TRBV15; d_call: -; j_call: TRBJ1-1; cdr3_aa: CATTDRTSGTEAFF; cdr3_nt: TGTGCCACCACCGACAGGACAAGCGGCACTGAAGCTTTCTTT
clone_size: -; v_call: TRBV9; d_call: -; j_call: TRBJ1-3; cdr3_aa: CASGRESSGNTIYF; cdr3_nt: TGTGCCAGCGGGAGGGAAAGCTCTGGAAACACCATATATTTT
clone_size: many; v_call: TRBV5-6; d_call: -; j_call: TRBJ2-7; cdr3_aa: CASSPQRGWPYEQYF; cdr3_nt: TGTGCCAGCAGCCCCCAACGGGGGTGGCCCTACGAGCAGTACTTC
clone_size: -; v_call: TRBV10-3; d_call: -; j_call: TRBJ2-1; cdr3_aa: CAISFDEQFF; cdr3_nt: TGTGCCATCAGTTTCGATGAGCAGTTCTTC
clone_size: -; v_call: TRBV7-9; d_call: -; j_call: TRBJ1-4; cdr3_aa: CASSLSGSGEKLFF; cdr3_nt: TGTGCCAGCAGCCTTTCGGGGAGTGGTGAAAAACTGTTTTTT
clone_size: -; v_call: TRBV2; d_call: TRBD2; j_call: TRBJ2-7; cdr3_aa: CASSAAGLAGAEQYF; cdr3_nt: TGTGCCAGCAGTGCGGCGGGACTAGCGGGAGCCGAGCAGTACTTC
clone_size: -; v_call: TRBV5-1; d_call: TRBD1; j_call: TRBJ2-7; cdr3_aa: CASSPGGLRLGEQYF; cdr3_nt: TGCGCCAGCAGCCCAGGGGGCCTTCGTTTGGGCGAGCAGTACTTC
clone_size: few; v_call: TRBV28; d_call: TRBD2; j_call: TRBJ2-3; cdr3_aa: CASSPYTSGVAEDTQYF; cdr3_nt: TGTGCCAGCAGTCCTTACACTAGCGGGGTGGCGGAAGATACGCAGTATTTT
clone_size: -; v_call: TRBV10-1; d_call: -; j_call: TRBJ1-1; cdr3_aa: CASSLPTEAFF; cdr3_nt: TGCGCCAGCAGTCTTCCTACTGAAGCTTTCTTT
clone_size: -; v_call: TRBV7-3; d_call: -; j_call: TRBJ1-6; cdr3_aa: CASSPSWGGASPLHF; cdr3_nt: TGTGCCAGCAGCCCCTCTTGGGGGGGTGCTTCACCCCTCCACTTT
clone_size: -; v_call: TRBV28; d_call: -; j_call: TRBJ1-3; cdr3_aa: CASTLQGLGNTIYF; cdr3_nt: TGTGCCAGCACCCTGCAGGGATTGGGAAACACCATATATTTT
clone_size: few; v_call: TRBV30; d_call: TRBD1; j_call: TRBJ1-5; cdr3_aa: CAWSKLTGVNQPQHF; cdr3_nt: TGTGCCTGGAGTAAGTTGACAGGGGTTAATCAGCCCCAGCATTTT
clone_size: -; v_call: TRBV5-1; d_call: -; j_call: TRBJ1-2; cdr3_aa: CASSLQLLGDRGYTF; cdr3_nt: TGCGCCAGCAGCTTGCAACTCCTGGGAGATCGTGGCTACACCTTC
clone_size: -; v_call: TRBV5-5; d_call: TRBD1; j_call: TRBJ2-7; cdr3_aa: CASSLEGTGNEQYF; cdr3_nt: TGTGCCAGCAGCTTGGAGGGGACAGGAAACGAGCAGTACTTC
clone_size: -; v_call: TRBV7-9; d_call: -; j_call: TRBJ2-1; cdr3_aa: CASSLTVSPEQFF; cdr3_nt: TGTGCCAGCAGCTTAACCGTTAGTCCTGAGCAGTTCTTC
clone_size: -; v_call: TRBV7-9; d_call: TRBD1; j_call: TRBJ1-1; cdr3_aa: CASTSAYGQGPETEAFF; cdr3_nt: TGTGCCAGCACCTCCGCGTACGGACAGGGACCGGAAACTGAAGCTTTCTTT
clone_size: -; v_call: TRBV6-5; d_call: -; j_call: TRBJ1-2; cdr3_aa: CASSFGRVEYGYTF; cdr3_nt: TGTGCCAGCAGTTTTGGCAGGGTCGAGTATGGCTACACCTTC
clone_size: few; v_call: TRBV9; d_call: TRBD1; j_call: TRBJ1-1; cdr3_aa: CASSGTGLNTEAFF; cdr3_nt: TGTGCCAGCAGCGGGACAGGGCTGAACACTGAAGCTTTCTTT
clone_size: -; v_call: TRBV2; d_call: -; j_call: TRBJ1-3; cdr3_aa: CASSAYREGGGNTIYF; cdr3_nt: TGTGCCAGCAGTGCGTACAGGGAAGGTGGAGGAAACACCATATATTTT
clone_size: -; v_call: TRBV29-1; d_call: -; j_call: TRBJ2-5; cdr3_aa: CSVARTVQETQYF; cdr3_nt: TGCAGCGTTGCGCGCACGGTACAAGAGACCCAGTACTTC
clone_size: -; v_call: TRBV6-5; d_call: -; j_call: TRBJ1-2; cdr3_aa: CASSQGYNYGYTF; cdr3_nt: TGTGCCAGCAGCCAGGGGTATAACTATGGCTACACCTTC
clone_size: -; v_call: TRBV5-6; d_call: -; j_call: TRBJ2-1; cdr3_aa: CASSAGSTREFF; cdr3_nt: TGTGCCAGCAGTGCCGGGTCAACAAGAGAGTTCTTC
clone_size: -; v_call: TRBV11-1; d_call: TRBD2; j_call: TRBJ2-5; cdr3_aa: CASSFRERGHQETQYF; cdr3_nt: TGTGCCAGCAGTTTTCGGGAGCGGGGCCACCAAGAGACCCAGTACTTC
clone_size: -; v_call: TRBV5-6; d_call: -; j_call: TRBJ1-5; cdr3_aa: CASSSLGGNSNQPQHF; cdr3_nt: TGTGCCAGCAGCTCTCTAGGCGGGAATAGCAATCAGCCCCAGCATTTT
clone_size: -; v_call: TRBV24-1; d_call: -; j_call: TRBJ2-5; cdr3_aa: CATSDLTKETQYF; cdr3_nt: TGTGCCACCAGTGATTTGACTAAAGAGACCCAGTACTTC
clone_size: -; v_call: TRBV3-1/TRBV3-2; d_call: -; j_call: TRBJ1-1; cdr3_aa: CASSQYWANTEAFF; cdr3_nt: TGTGCCAGCAGCCAATATTGGGCTAACACTGAAGCTTTCTTT
clone_size: -; v_call: TRBV9; d_call: TRBD2; j_call: TRBJ2-7; cdr3_aa: CASSVGSGAFYEQYF; cdr3_nt: TGTGCCAGCAGCGTAGGTAGCGGGGCCTTCTACGAGCAGTACTTC
clone_size: -; v_call: TRBV21-1; d_call: -; j_call: TRBJ1-5; cdr3_aa: CASSKEERGRGCNQPQHF; cdr3_nt: TGTGCCAGCAGCAAAGAGGAGCGGGGCAGGGGATGCAATCAGCCCCAGCATTTT
clone_size: -; v_call: TRBV24-1; d_call: TRBD2; j_call: TRBJ2-2; cdr3_aa: CATSDLHSSGSVHTGELFF; cdr3_nt: TGTGCCACCAGTGATTTGCATTCTAGCGGGAGCGTACACACCGGGGAGCTGTTTTTT
clone_size: -; v_call: TRBV3-1/TRBV3-2; d_call: -; j_call: TRBJ1-4; cdr3_aa: CASSQGVTNEKLFF; cdr3_nt: TGTGCCAGCAGCCAAGGAGTGACTAATGAAAAACTGTTTTTT
clone_size: once; v_call: TRBV10-3; d_call: TRBD1; j_call: TRBJ1-4; cdr3_aa: CAISPRGDRPGELFF; cdr3_nt: TGTGCCATCAGCCCAAGGGGGGACAGGCCGGGTGAGCTGTTTTTT
clone_size: -; v_call: TRBV15; d_call: TRBD1; j_call: TRBJ1-1; cdr3_aa: CATSRVGDRNTEAFF; cdr3_nt: TGTGCCACCAGCAGAGTCGGGGACAGGAACACTGAAGCTTTCTTT
clone_size: -; v_call: TRBV21-1; d_call: -; j_call: TRBJ1-1; cdr3_aa: CAIWTSGDTEAFF; cdr3_nt: TGTGCCATTTGGACATCGGGGGACACTGAAGCTTTCTTT
clone_size: -; v_call: TRBV2; d_call: TRBD2; j_call: TRBJ2-5; cdr3_aa: CASKPGLAGSEGTQYF; cdr3_nt: TGTGCCAGCAAACCGGGACTAGCGGGGTCAGAGGGGACCCAGTACTTC
clone_size: once; v_call: TRBV13; d_call: TRBD2; j_call: TRBJ2-5; cdr3_aa: CASSSNVAGGPGETQYF; cdr3_nt: TGTGCCAGCAGCTCCAACGTTGCGGGAGGGCCAGGGGAGACCCAGTACTTC
clone_size: -; v_call: TRBV5-3; d_call: -; j_call: TRBJ1-2; cdr3_aa: CARSLALAGVPPFYGYTF; cdr3_nt: TGTGCCAGAAGCTTGGCGCTGGCAGGGGTCCCCCCCTTCTATGGCTACACCTTC
clone_size: few; v_call: TRBV2; d_call: -; j_call: TRBJ1-1; cdr3_aa: CASGQRGGDTEAFF; cdr3_nt: TGTGCCAGCGGGCAGCGAGGGGGGGACACTGAAGCTTTCTTT
clone_size: -; v_call: TRBV29-1; d_call: -; j_call: TRBJ1-4; cdr3_aa: CSVGRGGQPNEKLFF; cdr3_nt: TGCAGCGTTGGGCGCGGGGGACAACCTAATGAAAAACTGTTTTTT
clone_size: few; v_call: TRBV19; d_call: -; j_call: TRBJ1-1; cdr3_aa: CASTWRGVNTEAFF; cdr3_nt: TGTGCCAGTACTTGGAGGGGCGTGAACACTGAAGCTTTCTTT
clone_size: -; v_call: TRBV5-4; d_call: TRBD1; j_call: TRBJ1-2; cdr3_aa: CASSLPGQVPNYGYTF; cdr3_nt: TGTGCCAGCAGCCTCCCGGGACAGGTACCAAACTATGGCTACACCTTC
clone_size: -; v_call: TRBV5-6; d_call: TRBD2; j_call: TRBJ2-5; cdr3_aa: CASSSMRGAGETQYF; cdr3_nt: TGTGCCAGCAGCTCAATGCGGGGGGCGGGGGAGACCCAGTACTTC
clone_size: -; v_call: TRBV5-1; d_call: TRBD1; j_call: TRBJ1-4; cdr3_aa: CASSLQGIGEKLFF; cdr3_nt: TGCGCCAGCAGCTTACAGGGGATTGGGGAAAAACTGTTTTTT
clone_size: -; v_call: TRBV11-2; d_call: -; j_call: TRBJ1-1; cdr3_aa: CASSHRGLSTEAFF; cdr3_nt: TGTGCCAGCAGTCACCGGGGGTTGAGCACTGAAGCTTTCTTT
clone_size: -; v_call: TRBV5-1; d_call: -; j_call: TRBJ1-2; cdr3_aa: CASSLEGANYGYTF; cdr3_nt: TGCGCCAGCAGCTTAGAGGGAGCTAACTATGGCTACACCTTC
clone_size: once; v_call: TRBV7-9; d_call: -; j_call: TRBJ1-1; cdr3_aa: CASSLGQNTEAFF; cdr3_nt: TGTGCCAGCAGCTTGGGGCAGAACACTGAAGCTTTCTTT